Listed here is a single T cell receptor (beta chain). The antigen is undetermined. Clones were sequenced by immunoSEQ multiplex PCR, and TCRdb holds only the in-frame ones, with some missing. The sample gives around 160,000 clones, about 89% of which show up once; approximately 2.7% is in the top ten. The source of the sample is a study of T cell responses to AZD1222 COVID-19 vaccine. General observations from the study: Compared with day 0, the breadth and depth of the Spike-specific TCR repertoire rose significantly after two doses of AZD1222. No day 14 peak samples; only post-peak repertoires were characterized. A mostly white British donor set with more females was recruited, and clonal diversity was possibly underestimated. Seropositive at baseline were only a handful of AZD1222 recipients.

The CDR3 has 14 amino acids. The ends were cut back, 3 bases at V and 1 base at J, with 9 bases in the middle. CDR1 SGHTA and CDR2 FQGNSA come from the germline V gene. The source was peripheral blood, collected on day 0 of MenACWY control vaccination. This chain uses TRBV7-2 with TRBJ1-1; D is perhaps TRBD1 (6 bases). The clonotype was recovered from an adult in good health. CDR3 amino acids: CASSFGQRNTEAFF. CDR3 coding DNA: TGTGCCAGCAGCTTCGGACAGAGGAACACTGAAGCTTTCTTT.